The 7 T cell receptor beta chains below all came from one sample that was sequenced in a study of blood T cell repertoires in COVID-19. The protocol was immunoSEQ multiplex PCR, while the TCRdb copy is restricted to in-frame clones and leaves out a portion. The profile shows roughly 260,000 clones, around 82% of them singletons. Material for sequencing was peripheral blood. All receptors come from a woman aged 70 to 79 with acute or convalescent COVID-19.

The rearrangement links TRBV5-6 to TRBJ2-2; 9 nucleotides agree with TRBD1. Unmatched junction bases numbered 10, after V lost 4 bases and J lost 6 bases. The CDR3 length is 16 residues. Germline CDR1 and CDR2: SGHDT and YYEEEE. This chain's CDR3 is CASSTSTGGSPGELFF. CDR3 DNA sequence: TGTGCCAGCAGCACCTCGACAGGGGGGAGTCCCGGGGAGCTGTTTTTT.

There are a few counts of this clone. J is TRBJ1-2 and V is TRBV28, with D maybe TRBD1 (6 bases). The CDR3 length is 14 residues. V shed 5 bases and J shed 4 bases, with 14 bases lying between them. Germline lookup yields CDR1 MDHEN and CDR2 SYDVKM. CDR3 loop: CASSLSGVSYGYTF. CDR3 DNA sequence: TGTGCCAGCAGTCTGTCAGGGGTAAGCTATGGCTACACCTTC.

The gene calls are TRBV10-3 and TRBJ2-3; 9 nucleotides align to TRBD2. The CDR3 totals 15 residues. Unmatched junction bases numbered 4, after V lost 6 bases and J lost 0 bases. The germline gives CDR1 ENHRY, CDR2 SYGVKD. CDR3 bases: TGTGCCATCAGGTCGACTAGCGGTAGCACAGATACGCAGTATTTT. Translation gives CAIRSTSGSTDTQYF.

A note on this clone: One end of the junction does not line up with germline, which may come from a read error. The chain uses TRBV20-1 and TRBJ2-3, with 8 bases lining up with TRBD2. CDR3 length: 14 residues. Germline V gene lookup returns CDR1 DFQATT and CDR2 SNEGSKA (reference sequence). CDR3 region: CSASSGTSTDTQYF. As DNA, the CDR3 is TGCAGTGCTAGTAGCGGGACCAGCACCGATACGCAGTATTTT.

The chain joins TRBV7-2 to TRBJ1-1, with a possible D match to TRBD1 (6 bases). The germline V and J ends were trimmed by 5 bases and 10 bases, with 17 bases remaining between them. Germline values: CDR1 SGHTA, CDR2 FQGNSA. CDR3 size: 13 residues. CDR3 nucleotides: TGTGCCAGCAGCCCTGACAGGTCCCCAGGAGCTTTCTTT. It specifies CASSPDRSPGAFF.

V usage is TRBV3-1 (or the pseudogene TRBV3-2) and J usage is TRBJ1-1, with 8 bases aligning to TRBD1. The CDR3 length is 16 residues. Unmatched junction bases numbered 9, after V lost 4 bases and J lost 2 bases. Looked up from germline, CDR1 is LGHDT and CDR2 is YNNKEL (reference sequence). The CDR3 nucleotides read TGTGCCAGCAGCCCTCGACAGGGGAGATTTAACACTGAAGCTTTCTTT. Protein: CASSPRQGRFNTEAFF.

The J gene is TRBJ2-5, the V gene TRBV11-2; D is perhaps TRBD2 (6 bases). Germline V gene lookup returns CDR1 SGHAT and CDR2 FQNNGV. Deletions cut 1 base from V and 4 bases from J, with 19 bases between. This CDR3 comprises 17 residues. CDR3 DNA sequence: TGTGCCAGCAGCTTAGTCCCGGCGGTAGGGCGGGGAGAGACCCAGTACTTC. This codes for CASSLVPAVGRGETQYF.